Ten or more counts support the clone carrying this T cell receptor beta chain. The data stem from a study of early T cells in non-severe SARS-CoV-2 infection. TCRdb itself ran the 5' RACE reads through MiXCR, one entry per CDR3 protein. Found here are tens of thousands of distinct CDR3 sequences, around 6.9% of them singletons; the top ten hold approximately 4.5%. This CDR3 contains 13 residues. Germline CDR1 and CDR2: MNHEY and SVGEGT. The ends were cut back, 10 bases at V and 0 bases at J, with 10 bases in the middle. This sequence joins TRBV6-2 or TRBV6-3 and TRBJ2-1; TRBD1 is a possible D gene (5 bases). The sequenced sample was whole blood. The clonotype originates from an adult who was a healthcare worker with PCR-confirmed SARS-CoV-2 infection or an uninfected control (not recorded which). CDR3 DNA sequence: TGTGCCATCAAAGGGGACTCCTACAATGAGCAGTTCTTC. This encodes CAIKGDSYNEQFF.